This TCR beta chain was observed in a study of blood T cell repertoires in COVID-19. This CDR3 is built from 21 residues. Trimming stripped 0 bases from V and 0 bases from J, with 24 bases between. CDR1 and CDR2 (germline): MRHNA, SNTAGT. In the original workflow: Reference gene primer amplification in the assay estimated nucleated cell counts. Clones were sequenced by immunoSEQ multiplex PCR, and TCRdb holds only the in-frame ones, with some missing. D and trimming come from the DNA, and the V and J calls and clone size come from that table. The repertoire has 97,000 or so clones, less than 85% of them found once; the top ten carry approximately 10%.

The chain links TRBV6-4 to TRBJ1-3; D perhaps matches TRBD1 (5 bases). The TCR comes from an older man with active or convalescent COVID-19. The sequenced material came from peripheral blood. DNA of the CDR3: TGTGCCAGCAGTGACTCGATCTCTGACAGAAGAGGTTGGAGCTCTGGAAACACCATATATTTT. Translated: CASSDSISDRRGWSSGNTIYF.